The present T cell receptor beta chain was sequenced within a study of OX40 agonist ivuxolimab in advanced cancers. TCRdb keeps only in-frame clones here, not all; method: immunoSEQ multiplex PCR. The table lists some 100,000 clones, around 91% of them singletons. The germline gives CDR1 MDHEN, CDR2 SYDVKM. V gave up 2 bases and J gave up 0 bases; unmatched junction bases: 0. The CDR3 consists of 14 residues. V and J are TRBV28 and TRBJ1-1; 7 bases agree with TRBD1. This clonotype was obtained from an adult with an advanced solid tumor such as melanoma, head and neck, liver or kidney cancer. Sample: CD4+ or CD8+ T cells sorted from blood, taken in a trial of the OX40 agonist ivuxolimab. The CDR3 region has the DNA TGTGCCAGCAGTTTAGACAGGGTGAACACTGAAGCTTTCTTT. Translation gives CASSLDRVNTEAFF.